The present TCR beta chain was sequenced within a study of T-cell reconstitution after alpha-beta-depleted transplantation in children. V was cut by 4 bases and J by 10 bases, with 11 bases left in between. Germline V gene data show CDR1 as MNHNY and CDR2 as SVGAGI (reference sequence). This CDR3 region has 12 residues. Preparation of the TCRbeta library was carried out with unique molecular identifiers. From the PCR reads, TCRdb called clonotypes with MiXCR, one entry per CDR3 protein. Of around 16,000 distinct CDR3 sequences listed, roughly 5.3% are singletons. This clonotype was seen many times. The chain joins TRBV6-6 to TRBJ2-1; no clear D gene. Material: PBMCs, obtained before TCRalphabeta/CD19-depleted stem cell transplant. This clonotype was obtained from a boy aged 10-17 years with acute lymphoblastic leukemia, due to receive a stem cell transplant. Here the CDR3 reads CASSFDSAEQFF. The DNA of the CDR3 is TGTGCCAGCAGTTTCGACTCAGCCGAGCAGTTCTTC.